The 4 T cell receptor beta chains presented below share a single source sample, sequenced in a study of shared clonotypes between healthy human individuals. Libraries were prepared by immunoSEQ multiplex PCR; TCRdb keeps only in-frame clonotypes and omits some of them. The table shows 950,000 to 1,200,000 clones, with 70% to 85% occurring only once. The sample taken for sequencing was memory CD4+ T cells from PBMCs. Subset meaning: CD45RA-negative fraction. These receptors all stem from a man between 18 and 35 years old in good health. Some clones in this sample may be carry-over from other donors' samples.

The V call is TRBV15, the J call TRBJ2-5, with no clear D. Germline V lookup: CDR1 LNHNV, CDR2 YYDKDF (reference sequence). This CDR3 comprises 13 residues. Trimming cost V 1 base and J 2 bases, with 5 bases left between them. The CDR3 spells CATSRARQETQYF. The CDR3 DNA reads as TGTGCCACCAGCAGAGCCAGACAAGAGACCCAGTACTTC. The whole variable domain, remainder taken from reference TRBV15 and TRBJ2-5, is DAMVIQNPRYQVTQFGKPVTLSCSQTLNHNVMYWYQQKSSQAPKLLFHYYDKDFNNEADTPDNFQSRRPNTSFCFLDIRSPGLGDTAMYLCATSRARQETQYFGPGTRLLVL.

The J gene is TRBJ1-2, the V gene TRBV11-1; D is unclear. The V end lost 5 bases, the J end lost 8 bases, and 15 bases lay between the germline ends. The CDR3 contains 13 residues. The germline gives CDR1 SGHAT, CDR2 FQDESV (reference sequence). CDR3: CASSPSLDRGYTF. The CDR3 region has the DNA TGTGCCAGCAGCCCCTCCCTTGATCGGGGCTACACCTTC.

The chain employs TRBV9 and TRBJ1-1; maybe TRBD1 (5 bases). V lost 8 bases and J lost 3, with 20 bases in between. Germline assignment: CDR1 SGDLS and CDR2 YYNGEE. This CDR3 is built from 15 residues. In DNA, the CDR3 is TGTGCCAGTTCCCGTCGTGGGGGAGGACACACTGAAGCTTTCTTT. It is translated as CASSRRGGGHTEAFF.

The chain couples TRBV7-3 to TRBJ2-1, with 10 positions matching TRBD1. The germline gives CDR1 SGHTA, CDR2 FQGTGA. The CDR3 runs to 12 residues. V gave up 4 bases and J gave up 10 bases; unmatched junction bases: 1. In DNA form, the CDR3 reads TGTGCCAGCAGCTGGGGACAGGGGGAGCAGTTCTTC. It yields the protein CASSWGQGEQFF.